This T cell receptor beta chain was retrieved from a study of shared clonotypes between healthy human individuals. The wider study: In total, the donors were two women and three men aged 18 to 49.

CDR3 length: 15 amino acids. Germline V gene lookup returns CDR1 SGHTA and CDR2 FQGNSA. V dropped 5 bases and J dropped 6; count of bases not matched to a gene: 9. Study outcomes and limitations: An effect of sequencing depth on clonotype sharing among donors was expected. Researchers sampled blood only, noting tissue repertoires likely differ.

Points on this clone: What it binds is not known.

The sequencing of unsorted PBMC DNA took place on ten immunoSEQ deep assay plates. Assay used: immunoSEQ multiplex PCR; TCRdb lists only in-frame clones, some missing. The sample holds some 480,000 clones, 65% to 80% seen once. The gene calls are TRBV7-2 and TRBJ2-7, with 11 bases identical to TRBD2. Sequenced sample: PBMCs. The clonotype was recovered from a woman in her 40s in good health. Some clones in this sample may be carry-over from other donors' samples. The CDR3 region has the DNA TGTGCCAGCAGCCCTGTTAGCGGGAGGGCCGGCGAGCAGTACTTC. This codes for CASSPVSGRAGEQYF. The whole variable domain, filled in from reference TRBV7-2 and TRBJ2-7, reads GAGVSQSPSNKVTEKGKDVELRCDPISGHTALYWYRQSLGQGLEFLIYFQGNSAPDKSGLPSDRFSAERTGGSVSTLTIQRTQQEDSAVYLCASSPVSGRAGEQYFGPGTRLTVT.